What follows are 5 T cell receptor beta chains derived from one specimen sequenced in a study of cytomegalovirus exposure and HLA in healthy donors. The PCR had 60 Vbeta and 13 Jbeta primers. Here immunoSEQ multiplex PCR was the method, and the copy in TCRdb shows in-frame clones only, minus some. This sample yields roughly 170,000 clones, of which roughly 80% are seen a single time; roughly 0.69% belongs to the top ten. The sequenced material came from PBMCs. The receptors stem from a woman aged 18-29 years in good health and CMV-seronegative.

The rearrangement joins TRBV12-5 to TRBJ2-3, with a possible D match to TRBD1 (5 bases). This CDR3 spans 14 amino acids. The ends were cut back, 1 base at V and 0 bases at J, with 5 bases in the middle. Germline lookup yields CDR1 LGHNT and CDR2 FRNRAP. In nucleotides, the CDR3 is TGTGCTAGTGGTTTGGGACAGAGCACAGATACGCAGTATTTT. This gives the protein CASGLGQSTDTQYF.

The J gene is TRBJ1-2, the V gene TRBV6-6; D is ambiguous. V shed 0 bases and J shed 3 bases, with 5 bases lying between them. CDR3 size: 13 residues. Germline V gene lookup returns CDR1 MNHNY and CDR2 SVGAGI (reference sequence). CDR3 sequence: CASSYSADYGYTF. CDR3 DNA sequence: TGTGCCAGCAGTTACTCGGCGGACTATGGCTACACCTTC.

The rearrangement uses TRBV9 and TRBJ2-2; 7 nucleotides line up with TRBD1. This CDR3 region has 16 residues. Trimming cost V 4 bases and J 5 bases; bases outside gene matches: 11. Germline CDR1 is SGDLS and CDR2 is YYNGEE. CDR3 nucleotides: TGTGCCAGCAGCCTTCTGACAGGGAGTAATACCGGGGAGCTGTTTTTT. Its translation: CASSLLTGSNTGELFF.

The J gene is TRBJ1-1, the V gene TRBV2, with 9 bases that match TRBD1. CDR1 is SNHLY, CDR2 FYNNEI, per germline. Germline trimming cut 2 bases from V and 4 bases from J; bases unmatched to any gene: 2. The CDR3 extends over 14 amino acids. CDR3 sequence reads: CASSERGQGTEAFF. CDR3 nucleotide sequence: TGTGCCAGCAGTGAACGGGGACAGGGCACTGAAGCTTTCTTT.

The CDR3 region is CASSLRGRGLTDTQYF. The CDR3 DNA reads TGTGCCAGCAGCTTACGGGGCAGGGGGCTCACAGATACGCAGTATTTT. The rearrangement links TRBV7-9 to TRBJ2-3; 8 nucleotides line up with TRBD1. V lost 2 bases to trimming and J lost 2 bases; unmatched junction nucleotides: 6. The CDR3 runs to 16 residues. CDR1 is SEHNR, CDR2 FQNEAQ, per germline (reference sequence).